These 3 T cell receptor beta chains came from one sample sequenced in a study of radiotherapy plus CTLA-4 blockade in lung cancer. Assay used: immunoSEQ multiplex PCR; TCRdb lists only in-frame clones, some missing. The sample lists tens of thousands of clones, about 85% occurring once. The sequenced sample was peripheral blood, obtained from a patient treated with radiotherapy plus ipilimumab. The receptors originated from a human donor with non-small cell lung cancer whose response to radiotherapy plus ipilimumab could not be evaluated.

The chain couples TRBV6-5 to TRBJ2-2; 7 positions agree with TRBD1. Per the germline V gene, CDR1 is MNHEY and CDR2 is SVGAGI. This CDR3 spans 14 amino acids. Unmatched junction bases numbered 7, after V lost 6 bases and J lost 6 bases. The CDR3 region is CASRQQGSAGELFF. As DNA, the CDR3 is TGTGCCAGCAGACAACAGGGGTCAGCCGGGGAGCTGTTTTTT.

This clone was observed a few times. The CDR3 protein is CASSQWQGEKLFF. Written as DNA, the CDR3 is TGCGCCAGCAGCCAGTGGCAGGGGGAAAAACTGTTTTTT. This rearrangement joins TRBV4-1 to TRBJ1-4, with D tentatively TRBD1 (6 bases). This CDR3 comprises 13 residues. V lost 3 bases, J lost 8 bases, and 10 bases lay in between. CDR1 is MGHRA and CDR2 is YSYEKL in the germline V gene.

The chain combines TRBV19 with TRBJ2-2; no reliable D call. Germline CDR1 and CDR2: LNHDA and SQIVND (reference sequence). The germline V and J ends were trimmed by 6 bases and 6 bases, with 17 bases remaining between them. This CDR3 region has 15 residues. In nucleotides, the CDR3 is TGTGCCAGTAGCCCGCCCCTGGAGTTCTCCGGGGAGCTGTTTTTT. It specifies CASSPPLEFSGELFF.